This T cell receptor (beta chain) was sequenced during a study of blood T cell repertoires in COVID-19. Study context: Collection of acute and convalescent COVID-19 samples took place in the United States, Italy and Spain.

Original processing methods: Using reference gene primer amplification, nucleated cell counts were estimated. This table comes from immunoSEQ multiplex PCR, and its TCRdb copy is limited to in-frame clones, with some not included. V and J calls and clone size are as listed in that table; D and trimming were resolved from the DNA. This table has around 380,000 clones, 70% to 85% appearing once. Germline V gives CDR1 SGHRS, CDR2 YFSETQ. Trimming left V 3 bases short and J 6 bases short, with 21 bases between. The CDR3 consists of 17 residues. Specimen: peripheral blood. The clonotype originates from a human donor with acute or convalescent COVID-19. The donor label of this sample is uncertain. This chain uses TRBV5-1 with TRBJ2-2; a possible D gene is TRBD2 (5 bases). The CDR3 protein is CASSSDVGLRVAGELFF. In DNA, the CDR3 is TGCGCCAGCAGCTCGGACGTAGGCTTGAGGGTGGCCGGGGAGCTGTTTTTT. Looking up the rest from reference TRBV5-1 and TRBJ2-2 gives the full variable domain: KAGVTQTPRYLIKTRGQQVTLSCSPISGHRSVSWYQQTPGQGLQFLFEYFSETQRNKGNFPGRFSGRQFSNSRSEMNVSTLELGDSALYLCASSSDVGLRVAGELFFGEGSRLTVL.